This T cell receptor beta chain derives from a study of blood T cell repertoires in COVID-19. About the research overall: COVID-19 samples from acute and convalescent phases originated in the United States, Italy and Spain. T cells, B-cell-depleted T cells, or PBMCs supplied cDNA or gDNA.

Per the germline V gene, CDR1 is MDHEN and CDR2 is SYDVKM. The CDR3 extends over 16 amino acids. V lost 5 bases, J lost 1 base, and 6 bases stayed unmatched. Methods used by the authors: Estimation of nucleated cell counts was performed using reference gene primer amplification. TCRdb's copy holds only in-frame clones and misses some; the assay was immunoSEQ multiplex PCR. Clone size and the V and J calls come from that table; the DNA yielded D and trimming. This table has approximately 270,000 clones, approximately 83% appearing once. V usage is TRBV28 and J usage is TRBJ1-5; 9 bases fit TRBD1. The sequence was collected from a man older than 75 with acute or convalescent COVID-19. The sequencing sample was made of peripheral blood. In DNA form, the CDR3 reads TGTGCCAGCAGTCCCGGACAGGGGTTAAGCAATCAGCCCCAGCATTTT. Protein: CASSPGQGLSNQPQHF.